The subject of this entry is one TCR beta chain. No antigen is known for it. Generated by immunoSEQ multiplex PCR, the TCRdb table keeps only in-frame clones and is missing some. The sample includes about 100,000 clones, approximately 80% of them seen just once. The sort gate was single viable CD3+CD4+CD8-CD45RO+ cells for memory CD4+ T cells. These data are taken from a study of memory CD4+ T cells and cytomegalovirus serostatus. Study observations and caveats: Suggested: most of the CMV-linked TCR signature lies in CD4+ memory cells. CD4+ memory repertoires contained about 40% of the roughly 160 reported CMV TCRbeta sequences.

The CDR3 is 14 residues long. Between the trimmed V and J ends, which lost 5 bases and 3 bases, there was a span of 13 bases. The germline gives CDR1 SGDLS, CDR2 YYNGEE. Sequencing was performed on memory CD4+ T cells from blood. The chain couples TRBV9 to TRBJ2-3, with D unclear. The clonotype originates from an adult in good health and CMV-seropositive. The CDR3 reads CASSRTSGTDTQYF. CDR3 in DNA: TGTGCCAGCAGTCGGACCTCCGGGACAGATACGCAGTATTTT.